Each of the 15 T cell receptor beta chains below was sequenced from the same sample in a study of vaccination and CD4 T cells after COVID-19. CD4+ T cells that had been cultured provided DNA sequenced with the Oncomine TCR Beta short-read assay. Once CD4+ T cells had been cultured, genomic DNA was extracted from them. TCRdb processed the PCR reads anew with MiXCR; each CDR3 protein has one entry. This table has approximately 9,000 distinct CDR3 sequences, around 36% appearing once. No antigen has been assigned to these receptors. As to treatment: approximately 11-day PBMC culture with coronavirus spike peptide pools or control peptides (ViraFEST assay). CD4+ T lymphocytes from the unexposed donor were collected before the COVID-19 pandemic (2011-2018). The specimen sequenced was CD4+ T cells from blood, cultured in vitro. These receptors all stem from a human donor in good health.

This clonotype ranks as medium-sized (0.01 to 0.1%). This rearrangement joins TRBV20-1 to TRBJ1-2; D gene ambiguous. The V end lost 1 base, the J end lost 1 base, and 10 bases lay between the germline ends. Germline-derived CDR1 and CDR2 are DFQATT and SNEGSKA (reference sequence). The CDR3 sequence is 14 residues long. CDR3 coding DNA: TGCAGTGCTAGAGTACAGTCTTATAACTATGGCTACACCTTC. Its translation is CSARVQSYNYGYTF.

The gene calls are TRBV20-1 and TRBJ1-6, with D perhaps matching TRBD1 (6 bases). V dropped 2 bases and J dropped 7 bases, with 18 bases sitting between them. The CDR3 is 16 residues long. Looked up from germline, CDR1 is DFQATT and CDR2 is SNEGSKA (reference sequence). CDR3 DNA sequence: TGCAGTGCTAGACACCTACAGGGAGCGGGGAATTCACCCCTCCACTTT. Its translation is CSARHLQGAGNSPLHF.

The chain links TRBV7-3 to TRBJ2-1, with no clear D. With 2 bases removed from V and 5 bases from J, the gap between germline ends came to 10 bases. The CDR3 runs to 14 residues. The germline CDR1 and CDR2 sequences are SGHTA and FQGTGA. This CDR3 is CASSLFRANNEQFF. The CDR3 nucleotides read TGTGCCAGCAGCTTATTTCGGGCCAACAATGAGCAGTTCTTC.

CDR3 in DNA: TGTGCCAGCAGCGTTGGAGGAATCATGAACACTGAAGCTTTCTTT. Its protein product is CASSVGGIMNTEAFF. The chain employs TRBV9 and TRBJ1-1; D gene uncertain. This CDR3 region has 15 residues. The V gene's germline CDR1 is SGDLS and CDR2 YYNGEE. V lost 2 bases and J lost 0, with 11 bases in between.

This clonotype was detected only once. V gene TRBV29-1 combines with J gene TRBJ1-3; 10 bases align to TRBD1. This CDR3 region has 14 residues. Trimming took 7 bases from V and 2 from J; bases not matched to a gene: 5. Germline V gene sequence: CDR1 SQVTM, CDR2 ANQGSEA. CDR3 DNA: TGCAGCGCCCTCGACAGGGGGCCTGGAAACACCATATATTTT. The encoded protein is CSALDRGPGNTIYF.

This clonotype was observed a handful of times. CDR3 coding DNA: TGTGCCAGCAGTTTCCCATTATTCAGCCATCAGCCCCAGCATTTT. It is translated as CASSFPLFSHQPQHF. The rearrangement joins TRBV28 to TRBJ1-5; D is unresolved. The CDR3 loop spans 15 amino acids. Per germline, CDR1 MDHEN and CDR2 SYDVKM. Deletions cut 3 bases from V and 5 bases from J, with 14 bases between.

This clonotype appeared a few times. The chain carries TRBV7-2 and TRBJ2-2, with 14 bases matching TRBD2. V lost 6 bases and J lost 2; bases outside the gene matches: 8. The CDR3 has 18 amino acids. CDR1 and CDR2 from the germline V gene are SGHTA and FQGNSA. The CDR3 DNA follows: TGTGCCAGCAGTCACCCGGGACTAGCGGGAGTAAACACCGGGGAGCTGTTTTTT. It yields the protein CASSHPGLAGVNTGELFF.

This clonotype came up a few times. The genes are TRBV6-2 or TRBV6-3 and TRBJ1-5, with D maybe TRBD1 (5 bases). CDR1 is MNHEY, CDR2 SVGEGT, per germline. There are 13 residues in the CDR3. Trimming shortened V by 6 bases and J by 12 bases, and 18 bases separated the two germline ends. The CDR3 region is CASRQVPGLGQHF. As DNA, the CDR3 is TGTGCCAGCAGACAGGTCCCGGGGTTGGGCCAGCATTTT.

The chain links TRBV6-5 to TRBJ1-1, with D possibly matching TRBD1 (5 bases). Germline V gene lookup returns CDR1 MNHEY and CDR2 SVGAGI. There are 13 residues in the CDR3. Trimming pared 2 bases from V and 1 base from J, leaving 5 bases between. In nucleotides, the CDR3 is TGTGCCAGCAGTTACGACAGGAACACTGAAGCTTTCTTT. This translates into CASSYDRNTEAFF.

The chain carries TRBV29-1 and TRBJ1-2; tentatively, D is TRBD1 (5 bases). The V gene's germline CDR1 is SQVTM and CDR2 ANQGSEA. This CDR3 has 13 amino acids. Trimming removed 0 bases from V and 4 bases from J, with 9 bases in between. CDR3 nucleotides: TGCAGCGTTGAAGATGGGGGACGCTATGGCTACACCTTC. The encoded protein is CSVEDGGRYGYTF. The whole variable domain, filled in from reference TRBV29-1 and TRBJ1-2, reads SAVISQKPSRDICQRGTSLTIQCQVDSQVTMMFWYRQQPGQSLTLIATANQGSEATYESGFVIDKFPISRPNLTFSTLTVSNMSPEDSSIYLCSVEDGGRYGYTFGSGTRLTVV.

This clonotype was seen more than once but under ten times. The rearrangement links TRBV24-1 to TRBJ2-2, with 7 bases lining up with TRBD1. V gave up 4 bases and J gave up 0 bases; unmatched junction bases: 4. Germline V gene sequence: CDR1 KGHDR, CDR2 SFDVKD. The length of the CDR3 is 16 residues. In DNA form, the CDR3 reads TGTGCCACCAGTGACCCGGGACAGCCGAACACCGGGGAGCTGTTTTTT. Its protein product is CATSDPGQPNTGELFF.

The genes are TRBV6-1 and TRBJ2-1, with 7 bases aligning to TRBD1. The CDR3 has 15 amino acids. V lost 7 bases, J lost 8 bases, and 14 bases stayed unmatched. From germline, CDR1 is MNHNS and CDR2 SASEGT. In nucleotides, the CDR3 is TGTGCCAGCATAGCCCGGGACAGAAAGATTGATGAGCAGTTCTTC. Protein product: CASIARDRKIDEQFF.

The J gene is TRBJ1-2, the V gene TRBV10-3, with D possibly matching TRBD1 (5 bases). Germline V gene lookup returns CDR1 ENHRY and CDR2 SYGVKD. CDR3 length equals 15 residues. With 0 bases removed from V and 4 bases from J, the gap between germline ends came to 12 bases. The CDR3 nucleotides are TGTGCCATCAGTGAGTCCGGCAGGGCCGGCTATGGCTACACCTTC. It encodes CAISESGRAGYGYTF.

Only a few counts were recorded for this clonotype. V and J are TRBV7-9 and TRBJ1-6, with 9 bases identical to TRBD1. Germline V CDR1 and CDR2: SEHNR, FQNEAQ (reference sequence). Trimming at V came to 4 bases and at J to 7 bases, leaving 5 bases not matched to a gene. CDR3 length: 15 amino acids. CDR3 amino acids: CASSSYGQGNSPLHF. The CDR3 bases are TGTGCCAGCAGCTCGTATGGACAGGGGAATTCACCCCTCCACTTT.

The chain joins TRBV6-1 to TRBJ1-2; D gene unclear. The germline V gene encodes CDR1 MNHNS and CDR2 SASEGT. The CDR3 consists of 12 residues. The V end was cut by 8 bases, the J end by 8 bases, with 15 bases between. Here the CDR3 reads CASGNWALGYTF. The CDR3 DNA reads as TGTGCCAGCGGAAATTGGGCCCTCGGCTACACCTTC.